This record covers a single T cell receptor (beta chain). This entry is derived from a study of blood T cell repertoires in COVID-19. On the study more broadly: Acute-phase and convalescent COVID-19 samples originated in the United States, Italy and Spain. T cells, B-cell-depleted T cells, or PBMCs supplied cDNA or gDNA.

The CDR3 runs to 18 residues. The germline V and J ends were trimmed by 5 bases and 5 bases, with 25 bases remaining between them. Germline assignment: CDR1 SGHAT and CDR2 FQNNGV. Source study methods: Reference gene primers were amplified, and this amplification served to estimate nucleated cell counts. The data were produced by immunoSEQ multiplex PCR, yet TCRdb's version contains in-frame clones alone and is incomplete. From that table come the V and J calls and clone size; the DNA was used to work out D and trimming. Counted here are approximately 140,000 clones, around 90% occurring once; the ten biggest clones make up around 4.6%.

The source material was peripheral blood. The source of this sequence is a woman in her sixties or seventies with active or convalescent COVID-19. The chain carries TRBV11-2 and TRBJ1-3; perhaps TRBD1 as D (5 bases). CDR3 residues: CASSHLVSTGPLRNTIYF. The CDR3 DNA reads TGTGCCAGCAGCCATCTCGTCAGTACAGGTCCTCTTAGAAACACCATATATTTT.